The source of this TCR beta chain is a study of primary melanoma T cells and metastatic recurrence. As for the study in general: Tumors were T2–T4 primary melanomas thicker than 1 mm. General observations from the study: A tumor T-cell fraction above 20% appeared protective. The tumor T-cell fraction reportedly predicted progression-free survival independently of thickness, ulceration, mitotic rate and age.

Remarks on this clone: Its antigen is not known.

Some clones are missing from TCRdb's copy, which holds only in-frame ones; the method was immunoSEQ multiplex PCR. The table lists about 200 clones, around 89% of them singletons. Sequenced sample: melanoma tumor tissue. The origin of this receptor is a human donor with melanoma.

The CDR3 DNA sequence: TGTGCCAGCCAAGAAGGGGCCGGGGGGGCCAACGAGCAGTACTTC. The encoded protein is CASQEGAGGANEQYF. The genes are TRBV12-5 and TRBJ2-7; 8 nucleotides match TRBD2. CDR1 LGHNT and CDR2 FRNRAP come from the germline V gene. The CDR3 runs to 15 residues.